This T cell receptor beta chain was recorded in a study of Ad26.COV2.S vaccination and SARS-CoV-2 variants. Study information: The COV1001 Ad26.COV2.S trial arm included the donor. Into the muscle, Ad26.COV2.S was dosed once or twice, 56 days apart. Findings and limits, study-wide: The study found higher spike-specific TCR breadth in vaccine than placebo recipients. Substantial breadth was reported for post-vaccination spike-specific CD8+ and CD4+ T cells.

On this clone: Its cognate antigen is unknown. A read error is possible here, since a much larger clone lies one base away.

Treatment described: around 19 received Ad26.COV2.S at low or high dose, single or two shots; about 5 received placebo; per-sample allocation not given. Day 63 after the first injection of vaccine or placebo was the sampling time. V lost 10 bases and J lost 3; bases outside the gene matches: 3. The CDR3 has 12 residues. Germline V lookup: CDR1 ENHRY, CDR2 SYGVKD. Sequenced by immunoSEQ multiplex PCR; TCRdb stores in-frame clones only, minus some. The sample records about 680,000 clones, roughly 90% being singletons. The material was peripheral blood, obtained in a trial of Ad26.COV2.S vaccine versus placebo. The origin of this receptor is a person aged 18-65 years who received the Ad26.COV2.S COVID-19 vaccine or a placebo. V gene TRBV10-3 combines with J gene TRBJ1-2, with 9 positions matching TRBD1. Here the CDR3 DNA reads TGTGCCAGCGGGGACAGGGACTATGGCTACACCTTC. Translating it yields CASGDRDYGYTF.